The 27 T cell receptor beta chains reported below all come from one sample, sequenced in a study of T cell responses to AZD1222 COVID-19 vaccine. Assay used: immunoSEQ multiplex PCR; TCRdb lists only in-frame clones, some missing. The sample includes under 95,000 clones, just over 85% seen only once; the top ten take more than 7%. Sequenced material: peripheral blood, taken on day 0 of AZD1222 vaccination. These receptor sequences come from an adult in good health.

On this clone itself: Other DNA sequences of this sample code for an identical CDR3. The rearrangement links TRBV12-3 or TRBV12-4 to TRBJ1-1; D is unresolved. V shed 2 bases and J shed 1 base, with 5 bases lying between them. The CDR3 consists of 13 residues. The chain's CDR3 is CASSLQSNTEAFF. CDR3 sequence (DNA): TGTGCCAGCAGTTTACAGTCGAACACTGAAGCTTTCTTT.

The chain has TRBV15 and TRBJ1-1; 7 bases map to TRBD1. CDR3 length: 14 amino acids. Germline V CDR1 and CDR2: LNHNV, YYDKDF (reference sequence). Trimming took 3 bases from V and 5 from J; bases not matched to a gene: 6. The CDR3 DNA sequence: TGTGCCACCAGCAGCACGACAGGGTGGACTGAAGCTTTCTTT. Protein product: CATSSTTGWTEAFF.

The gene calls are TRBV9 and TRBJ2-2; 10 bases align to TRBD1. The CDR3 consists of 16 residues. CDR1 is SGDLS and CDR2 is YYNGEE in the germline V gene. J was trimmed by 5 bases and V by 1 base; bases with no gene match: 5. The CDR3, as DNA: TGTGCCAGCAGCGTAACGGACAGGGGGGATACCGGGGAGCTGTTTTTT. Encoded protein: CASSVTDRGDTGELFF.

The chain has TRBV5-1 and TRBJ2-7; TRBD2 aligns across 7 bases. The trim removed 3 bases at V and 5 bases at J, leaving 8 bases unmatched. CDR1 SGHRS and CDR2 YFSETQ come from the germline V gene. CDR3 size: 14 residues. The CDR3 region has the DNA TGCGCCAGCAGCTCCAGGGCGGGGGATCACGAGCAGTACTTC. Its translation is CASSSRAGDHEQYF.

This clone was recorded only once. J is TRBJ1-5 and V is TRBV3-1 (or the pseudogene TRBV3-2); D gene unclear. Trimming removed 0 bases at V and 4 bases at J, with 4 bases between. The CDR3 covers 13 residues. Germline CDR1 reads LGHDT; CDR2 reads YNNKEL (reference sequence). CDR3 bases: TGTGCCAGCAGCCAAGACGGGAATCAGCCCCAGCATTTT. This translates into CASSQDGNQPQHF.

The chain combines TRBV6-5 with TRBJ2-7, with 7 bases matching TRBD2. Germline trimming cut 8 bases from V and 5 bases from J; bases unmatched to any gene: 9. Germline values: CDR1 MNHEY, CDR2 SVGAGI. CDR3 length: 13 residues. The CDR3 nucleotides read TGTGCCAGCGCCGGGGGGACCCCCCACGAGCAGTACTTC. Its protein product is CASAGGTPHEQYF.

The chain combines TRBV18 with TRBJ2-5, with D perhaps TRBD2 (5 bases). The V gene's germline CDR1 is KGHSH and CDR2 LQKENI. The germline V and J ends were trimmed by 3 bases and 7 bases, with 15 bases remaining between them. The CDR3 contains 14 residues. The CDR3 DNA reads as TGTGCCAGCTCACCGGTTCCCACCGAGGGGACCCAGTACTTC. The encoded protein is CASSPVPTEGTQYF.

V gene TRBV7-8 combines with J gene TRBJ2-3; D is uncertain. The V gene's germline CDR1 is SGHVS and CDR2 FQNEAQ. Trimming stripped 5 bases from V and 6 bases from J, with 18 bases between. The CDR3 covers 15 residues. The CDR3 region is CASSPTSGTSDTQYF. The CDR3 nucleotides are TGTGCCAGCAGCCCGACGTCAGGCACGAGCGATACGCAGTATTTT.

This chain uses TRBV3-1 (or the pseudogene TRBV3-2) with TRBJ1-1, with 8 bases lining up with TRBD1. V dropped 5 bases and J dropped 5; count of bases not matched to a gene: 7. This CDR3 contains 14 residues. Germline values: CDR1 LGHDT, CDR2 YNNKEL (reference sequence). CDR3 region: CASSDTGGRTEAFF. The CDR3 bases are TGTGCCAGCAGCGACACAGGGGGACGGACTGAAGCTTTCTTT.

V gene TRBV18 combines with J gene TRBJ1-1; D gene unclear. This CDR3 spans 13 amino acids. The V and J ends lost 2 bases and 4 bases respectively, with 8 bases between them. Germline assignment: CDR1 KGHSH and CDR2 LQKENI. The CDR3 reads CASSPEAFTEAFF. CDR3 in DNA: TGTGCCAGCTCACCAGAGGCCTTCACTGAAGCTTTCTTT.

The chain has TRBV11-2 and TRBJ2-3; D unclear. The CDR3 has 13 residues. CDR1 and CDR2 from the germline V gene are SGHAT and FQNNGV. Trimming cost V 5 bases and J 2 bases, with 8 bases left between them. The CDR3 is CASSLWDTDTQYF. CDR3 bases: TGTGCCAGCAGCCTCTGGGACACAGATACGCAGTATTTT. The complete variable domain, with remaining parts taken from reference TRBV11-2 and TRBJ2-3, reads EAGVAQSPRYKIIEKRQSVAFWCNPISGHATLYWYQQILGQGPKLLIQFQNNGVVDDSQLPKDRFSAERLKGVDSTLKIQPAKLEDSAVYLCASSLWDTDTQYFGPGTRLTVL.

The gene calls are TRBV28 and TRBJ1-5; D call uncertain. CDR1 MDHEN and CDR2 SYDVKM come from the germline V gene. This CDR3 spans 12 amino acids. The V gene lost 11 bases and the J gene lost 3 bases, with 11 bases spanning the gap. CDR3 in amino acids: CAGKKDNQPQHF. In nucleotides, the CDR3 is TGTGCCGGCAAAAAAGACAATCAGCCCCAGCATTTT. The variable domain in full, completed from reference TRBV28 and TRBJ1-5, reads DVKVTQSSRYLVKRTGEKVFLECVQDMDHENMFWYRQDPGLGLRLIYFSYDVKMKEKGDIPEGYSVSREKKERFSLILESASTNQTSMYLCAGKKDNQPQHFGDGTRLSIL.

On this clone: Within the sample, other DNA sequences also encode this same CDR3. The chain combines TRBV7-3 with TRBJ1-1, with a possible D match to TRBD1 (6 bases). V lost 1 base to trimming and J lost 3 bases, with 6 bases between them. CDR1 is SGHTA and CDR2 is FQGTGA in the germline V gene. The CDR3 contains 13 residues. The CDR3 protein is CASSLNRDTEAFF. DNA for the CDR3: TGTGCCAGCAGCTTAAACAGGGACACTGAAGCTTTCTTT.

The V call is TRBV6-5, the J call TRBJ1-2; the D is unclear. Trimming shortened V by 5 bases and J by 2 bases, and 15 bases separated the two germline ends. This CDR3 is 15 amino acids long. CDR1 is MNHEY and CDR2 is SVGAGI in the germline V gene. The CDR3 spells CASSLNSRSNYGYTF. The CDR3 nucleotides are TGTGCCAGCAGTCTAAATTCAAGGAGCAACTATGGCTACACCTTC.

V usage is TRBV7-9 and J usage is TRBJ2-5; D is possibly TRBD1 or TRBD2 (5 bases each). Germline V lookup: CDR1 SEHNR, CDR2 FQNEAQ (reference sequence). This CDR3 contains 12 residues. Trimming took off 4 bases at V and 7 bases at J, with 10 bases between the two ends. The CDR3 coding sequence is TGTGCCAGCAGCTGGGACCCCTGGACCCAGTACTTC. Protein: CASSWDPWTQYF.

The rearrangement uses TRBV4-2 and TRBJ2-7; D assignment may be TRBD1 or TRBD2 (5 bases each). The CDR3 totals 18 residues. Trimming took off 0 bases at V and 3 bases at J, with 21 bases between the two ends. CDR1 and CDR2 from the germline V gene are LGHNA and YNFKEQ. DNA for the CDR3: TGTGCCAGCAGCCAAGATTTGGGTTTTGGTTGGGGGTACTACGAGCAGTACTTC. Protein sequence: CASSQDLGFGWGYYEQYF.

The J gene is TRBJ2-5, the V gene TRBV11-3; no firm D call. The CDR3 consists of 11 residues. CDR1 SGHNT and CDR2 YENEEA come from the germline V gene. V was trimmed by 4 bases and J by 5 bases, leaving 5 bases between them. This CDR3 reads CASSSVETQYF. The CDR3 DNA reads TGTGCCAGCAGCTCCGTGGAGACCCAGTACTTC.

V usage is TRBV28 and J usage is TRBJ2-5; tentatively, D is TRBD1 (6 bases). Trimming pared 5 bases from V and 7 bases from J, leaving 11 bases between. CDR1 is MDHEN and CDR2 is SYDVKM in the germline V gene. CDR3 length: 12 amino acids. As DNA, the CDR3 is TGTGCCAGCAGTCGCAGGGGTGGGACCCAGTACTTC. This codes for CASSRRGGTQYF.

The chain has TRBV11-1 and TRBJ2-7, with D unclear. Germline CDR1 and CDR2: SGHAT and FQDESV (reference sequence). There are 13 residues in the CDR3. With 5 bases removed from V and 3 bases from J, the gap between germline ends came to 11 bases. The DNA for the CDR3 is TGTGCCAGCAGCCCTGGAGTAGTCTACGAGCAGTACTTC. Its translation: CASSPGVVYEQYF.

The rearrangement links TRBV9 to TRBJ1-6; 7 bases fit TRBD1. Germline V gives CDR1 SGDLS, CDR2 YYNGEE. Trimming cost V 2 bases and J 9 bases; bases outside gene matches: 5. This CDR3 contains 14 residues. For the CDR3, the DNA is TGTGCCAGCAGCGTTTCAGGGGGGGGTTCACCCCTCCACTTT. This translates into CASSVSGGGSPLHF.

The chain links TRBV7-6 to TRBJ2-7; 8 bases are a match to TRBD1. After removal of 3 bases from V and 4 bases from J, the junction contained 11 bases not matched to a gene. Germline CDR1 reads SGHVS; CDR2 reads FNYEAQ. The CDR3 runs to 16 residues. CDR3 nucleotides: TGTGCCAGCAGCTTTAGTTCTGGACAGGGCTTTTACGAGCAGTACTTC. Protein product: CASSFSSGQGFYEQYF.

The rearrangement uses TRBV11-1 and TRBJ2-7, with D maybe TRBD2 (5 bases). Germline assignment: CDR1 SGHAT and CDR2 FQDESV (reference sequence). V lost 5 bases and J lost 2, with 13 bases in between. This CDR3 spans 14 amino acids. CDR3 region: CASSPAGQTYEQYF. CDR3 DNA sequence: TGTGCCAGCAGCCCCGCGGGCCAAACCTACGAGCAGTACTTC.

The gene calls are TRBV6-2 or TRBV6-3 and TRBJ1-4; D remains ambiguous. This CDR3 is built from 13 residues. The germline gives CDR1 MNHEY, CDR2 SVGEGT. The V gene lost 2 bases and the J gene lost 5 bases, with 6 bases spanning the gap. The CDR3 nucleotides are TGTGCCAGCAGTTACGCGCCAAATGAAAAACTGTTTTTT. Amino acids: CASSYAPNEKLFF.

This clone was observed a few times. The CDR3 region has the DNA TGTGCCAGCAGCCAAGGCCCGGGACAGGTCTATGGCTACACCTTC. Residues: CASSQGPGQVYGYTF. The chain is built from TRBV4-2 and TRBJ1-2; 8 bases fit TRBD1. The CDR3 runs to 15 residues. CDR1 LGHNA and CDR2 YNFKEQ come from the germline V gene. V lost 1 base and J lost 4; bases outside the gene matches: 5.

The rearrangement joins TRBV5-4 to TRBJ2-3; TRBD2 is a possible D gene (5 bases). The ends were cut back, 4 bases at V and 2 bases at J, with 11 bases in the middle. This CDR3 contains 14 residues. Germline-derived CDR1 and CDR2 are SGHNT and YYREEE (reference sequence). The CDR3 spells CASSVGGFTDTQYF. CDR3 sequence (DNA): TGTGCCAGCAGCGTCGGAGGATTCACAGATACGCAGTATTTT.

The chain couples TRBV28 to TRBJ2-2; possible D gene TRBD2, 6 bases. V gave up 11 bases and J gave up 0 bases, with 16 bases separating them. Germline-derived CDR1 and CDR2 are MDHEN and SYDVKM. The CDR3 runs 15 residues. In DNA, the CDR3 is TGTGCCTTGAAAGGAGGGCACACGAACACCGGGGAGCTGTTTTTT. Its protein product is CALKGGHTNTGELFF.

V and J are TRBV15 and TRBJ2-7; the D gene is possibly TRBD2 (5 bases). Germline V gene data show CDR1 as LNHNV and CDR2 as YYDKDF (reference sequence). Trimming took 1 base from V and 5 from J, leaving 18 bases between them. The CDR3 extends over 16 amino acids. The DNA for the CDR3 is TGTGCCACCAGCAGAGTCTCGGACTCTCTCCCGCACGAGCAGTACTTC. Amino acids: CATSRVSDSLPHEQYF.